This paragraph covers one T cell receptor beta chain sequence. Its antigen is undetermined. These data belong to a study of cytomegalovirus exposure and HLA in healthy donors. Broader study findings: A list of approximately 160 TCR beta chains associated with cytomegalovirus was given. Across donors, presence/absence analyses took sequencing depth to be roughly uniform.

V was pared by 4 bases and J by 4 bases, with 6 bases of the junction left unmatched. Germline CDR1 is SGHRS and CDR2 is YFSETQ. The CDR3 is 14 amino acids. Though probably carrying unrecorded immune exposures, donors were nominally healthy at sampling. PCR involved 60 Vbeta and 13 Jbeta primers. Assay used: immunoSEQ multiplex PCR; TCRdb lists only in-frame clones, some missing. The sample includes about 170,000 clones, roughly three quarters of them seen just once. The gene calls are TRBV5-1 and TRBJ1-1, with 8 positions matching TRBD1. What was sequenced was PBMCs. The clonotype comes from a woman aged 50 to 60 in good health and CMV-seropositive. The CDR3 reads CASSALTGGTEAFF. CDR3 in DNA: TGCGCCAGCAGCGCCCTAACAGGGGGCACTGAAGCTTTCTTT.